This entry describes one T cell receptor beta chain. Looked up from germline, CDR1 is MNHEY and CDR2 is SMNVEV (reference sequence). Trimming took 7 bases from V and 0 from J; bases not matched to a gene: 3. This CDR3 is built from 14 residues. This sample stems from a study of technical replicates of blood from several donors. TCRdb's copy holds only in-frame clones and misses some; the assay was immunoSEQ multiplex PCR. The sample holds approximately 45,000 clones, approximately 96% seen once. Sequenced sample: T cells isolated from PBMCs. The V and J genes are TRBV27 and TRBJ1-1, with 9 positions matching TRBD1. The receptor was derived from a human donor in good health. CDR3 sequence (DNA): TGTGCCAGCACGGGGACAGGGATGAACACTGAAGCTTTCTTT. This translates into CASTGTGMNTEAFF.